These 12 T cell receptor beta chains share one sample of origin, sequenced in a study of vaccination and CD4 T cells after COVID-19. MiXCR, run by TCRdb on the PCR reads, gives a single entry per CDR3 protein. This sample has about 40,000 distinct CDR3 sequences, with 36% found just once. As for time point: late sampling 161 to 241 days after vaccination in a few convalescent patients. Specimen: CD4+ T cells from blood, collected about 7 months after SARS-CoV-2 vaccination. The receptors derive from a human donor who had recovered from COVID-19.

V gene TRBV5-4 combines with J gene TRBJ2-7, with D tentatively TRBD1 (5 bases). Germline lookup yields CDR1 SGHNT and CDR2 YYREEE (reference sequence). The length of the CDR3 is 14 residues. V was cut by 0 bases and J by 6 bases, with 13 bases left in between. CDR3 sequence reads: CASSLEGRGREQYF. The CDR3 nucleotides read TGTGCCAGCAGCTTGGAGGGAAGGGGTCGCGAGCAGTACTTC.

Judged by abundance, this clonotype is medium-sized. The V call is TRBV6-2 or TRBV6-3, the J call TRBJ2-6, with no clear D. The CDR3 contains 14 residues. The germline V gene has CDR1 MNHEY and CDR2 SVGEGT. The V and J ends lost 2 bases and 0 bases respectively, with 2 bases between them. CDR3 coding DNA: TGTGCCAGCAGTTACAGCTCTGGGGCCAACGTCCTGACTTTC. Protein product: CASSYSSGANVLTF.

The V call is TRBV19, the J call TRBJ1-1; 7 bases map to TRBD1. The CDR3 extends over 14 amino acids. J lost 3 bases, V lost 9 bases, and 10 bases had no gene match. From germline, CDR1 is LNHDA and CDR2 SQIVND (reference sequence). In nucleotides, the CDR3 is TGTGCCAGGAAATGGACAGGAGGGGACACTGAAGCTTTCTTT. Its translation is CARKWTGGDTEAFF.

The rearrangement links TRBV10-2 to TRBJ2-5; tentative D call: TRBD1 (5 bases). Deletions cut 1 base from V and 5 bases from J, with 17 bases between. The germline gives CDR1 WSHSY, CDR2 SAAADI. The CDR3 covers 16 residues. The CDR3 nucleotides are TGCGCCAGCAGTGAGTTGGGTGGGGCGACGGGTGAGACCCAGTACTTC. Encoded protein: CASSELGGATGETQYF.

CDR3 nucleotides: TGTGCCAGCAGCGAAGGGAGGGTGGGGACCCAGTACTTC. Translated, it gives CASSEGRVGTQYF. V and J are TRBV4-2 and TRBJ2-5; 7 positions agree with TRBD2. Trimming removed 5 bases from V and 7 bases from J; junction bases left unmatched: 7. Germline V lookup: CDR1 LGHNA, CDR2 YNFKEQ. The CDR3 spans 13 residues.

The chain joins TRBV20-1 to TRBJ1-5, with D perhaps TRBD1 (6 bases). V gave up 4 bases and J gave up 7 bases, with 11 bases separating them. Germline assignment: CDR1 DFQATT and CDR2 SNEGSKA (reference sequence). The CDR3 sequence is 12 residues long. The CDR3 loop is CSAMGGGQPQHF. The DNA for the CDR3 is TGCAGTGCTATGGGGGGCGGGCAGCCCCAGCATTTT.

This rearrangement joins TRBV6-1 to TRBJ2-3, with D tentatively TRBD1 (6 bases). Per germline, CDR1 MNHNS and CDR2 SASEGT. V gave up 3 bases and J gave up 2 bases, with 15 bases separating them. The CDR3 length is 16 residues. CDR3: CASSDHRDTYTDTQYF. The CDR3 bases are TGTGCCAGCAGTGACCATAGGGACACGTACACAGATACGCAGTATTTT.

This chain links TRBV7-2 with TRBJ2-3; 13 bases align to TRBD2. The CDR3 has 19 amino acids. Trimming at V came to 3 bases and at J to 3 bases, leaving 12 bases not matched to a gene. The V gene's germline CDR1 is SGHTA and CDR2 FQGNSA. The CDR3 reads CASSFGRTSGRWVTDTQYF. In nucleotides, the CDR3 is TGTGCCAGCAGCTTTGGGAGGACTAGCGGGAGATGGGTTACAGATACGCAGTATTTT.

This clonotype was picked up a small number of times. The chain has TRBV10-1 and TRBJ1-1; D remains ambiguous. Trimming took 8 bases from V and 0 from J, leaving 16 bases between them. This CDR3 has 15 amino acids. From germline, CDR1 is WNHNN and CDR2 SYGVQD (reference sequence). In DNA form, the CDR3 reads TGCGCCAGCCGAGTCGGTGGGGTCATGAACACTGAAGCTTTCTTT. Translating it yields CASRVGGVMNTEAFF.

The rearrangement joins TRBV21-1 to TRBJ1-5; the table's D call, TRBD1, was not checked against the DNA. TRBV21-1 is assigned pseudogene status. This CDR3 has 18 residues. The CDR3 protein is CASSKPTTGAAAYQPQHF. The CDR3 bases are TGTGCCAGCAGCAAACCCACCACAGGGGCCGCTGCCTATCAGCCCCAGCATTTT.

The chain joins TRBV7-2 to TRBJ2-3, with D tentatively TRBD2 (6 bases). V shed 7 bases and J shed 0 bases, with 26 bases lying between them. The CDR3 length is 19 residues. The germline V gene encodes CDR1 SGHTA and CDR2 FQGNSA. CDR3 sequence reads: CASTLGFRSGTASTDTQYF. CDR3 coding DNA: TGTGCCAGCACCCTAGGCTTCCGGTCCGGGACTGCTAGCACAGATACGCAGTATTTT.

The rearrangement links TRBV20-1 to TRBJ2-7, with TRBD2 matching over 10 bases. This CDR3 contains 14 residues. Trimming took 6 bases from V and 4 from J; bases not matched to a gene: 9. CDR1 is DFQATT, CDR2 SNEGSKA, per germline (reference sequence). Here the CDR3 DNA reads TGCAGTGCCCTTTTGAGCGGGAGGGGTTACGAGCAGTACTTC. It codes for CSALLSGRGYEQYF.